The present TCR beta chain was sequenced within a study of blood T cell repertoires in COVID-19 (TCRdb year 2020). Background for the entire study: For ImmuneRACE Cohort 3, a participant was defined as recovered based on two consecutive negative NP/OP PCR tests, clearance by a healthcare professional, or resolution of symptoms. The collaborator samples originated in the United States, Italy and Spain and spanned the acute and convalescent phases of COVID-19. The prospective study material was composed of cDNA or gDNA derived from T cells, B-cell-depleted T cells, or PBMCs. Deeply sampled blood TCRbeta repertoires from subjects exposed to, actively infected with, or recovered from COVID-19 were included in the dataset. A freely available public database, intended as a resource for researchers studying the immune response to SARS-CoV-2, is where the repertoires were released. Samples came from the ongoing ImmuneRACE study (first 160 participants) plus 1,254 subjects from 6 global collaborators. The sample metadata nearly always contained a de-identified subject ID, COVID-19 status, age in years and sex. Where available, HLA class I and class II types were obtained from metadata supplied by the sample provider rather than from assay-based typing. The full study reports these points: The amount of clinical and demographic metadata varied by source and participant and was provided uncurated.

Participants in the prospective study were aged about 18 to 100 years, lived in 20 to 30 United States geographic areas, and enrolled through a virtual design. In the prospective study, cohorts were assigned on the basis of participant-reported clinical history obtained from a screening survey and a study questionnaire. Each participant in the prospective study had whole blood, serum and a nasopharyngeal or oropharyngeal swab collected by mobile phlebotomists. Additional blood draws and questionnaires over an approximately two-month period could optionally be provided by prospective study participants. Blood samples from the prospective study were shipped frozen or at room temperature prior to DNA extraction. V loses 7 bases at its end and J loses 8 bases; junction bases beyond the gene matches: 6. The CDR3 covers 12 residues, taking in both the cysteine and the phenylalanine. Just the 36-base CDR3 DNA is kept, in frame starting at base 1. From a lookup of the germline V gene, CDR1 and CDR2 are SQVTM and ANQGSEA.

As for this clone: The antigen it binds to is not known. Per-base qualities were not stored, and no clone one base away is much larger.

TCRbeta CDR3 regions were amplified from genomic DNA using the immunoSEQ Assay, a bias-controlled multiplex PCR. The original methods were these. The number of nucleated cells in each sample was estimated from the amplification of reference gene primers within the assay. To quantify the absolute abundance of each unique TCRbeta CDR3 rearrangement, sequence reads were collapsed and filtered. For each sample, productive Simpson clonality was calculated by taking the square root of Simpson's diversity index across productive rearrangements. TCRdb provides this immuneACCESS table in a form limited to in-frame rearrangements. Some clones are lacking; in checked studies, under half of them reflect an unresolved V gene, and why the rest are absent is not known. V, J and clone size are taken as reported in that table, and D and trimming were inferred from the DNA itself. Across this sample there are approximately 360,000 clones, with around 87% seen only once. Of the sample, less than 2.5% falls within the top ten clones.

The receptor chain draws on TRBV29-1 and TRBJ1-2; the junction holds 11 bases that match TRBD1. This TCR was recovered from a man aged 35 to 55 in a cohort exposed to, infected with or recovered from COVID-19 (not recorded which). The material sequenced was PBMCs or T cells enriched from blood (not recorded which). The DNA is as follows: TGCAGCGGCGGACAGGGGGCTTTCGGCTACACCTTC. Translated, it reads CSGGQGAFGYTF. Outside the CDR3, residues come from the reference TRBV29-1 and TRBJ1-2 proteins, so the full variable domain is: SAVISQKPSRDICQRGTSLTIQCQVDSQVTMMFWYRQQPGQSLTLIATANQGSEATYESGFVIDKFPISRPNLTFSTLTVSNMSPEDSSIYLCSGGQGAFGYTFGSGTRLTVV.